This T cell receptor beta chain came from a study of cytomegalovirus exposure and HLA in healthy donors. Study as a whole: The same platform as the 666 first-cohort repertoires was used for the 120 validation repertoires, a later analysis reported.

Assay used: immunoSEQ multiplex PCR; TCRdb lists only in-frame clones, some missing. The table has about 83,000 clones, approximately 96% seen once. Study-level points and caveats: The study put some 150 TCR beta chains on its list as cytomegalovirus-associated. According to a later analysis, TCR clusters from the first cohort tended to co-occur in the roughly 110 validation repertoires.

This clone was detected once. Its cognate antigen is unknown. V was clipped by 1 base and J by 6 bases, with 12 bases between them. CDR1 MNHNS and CDR2 SASEGT come from the germline V gene. This CDR3 region has 15 residues. This sequence originates from a woman aged 18 to 35 in good health and CMV-seronegative. The genes are TRBV6-1 and TRBJ2-2; the D gene is possibly TRBD2 (6 bases). Sequences were obtained from PBMCs. The CDR3 DNA sequence: TGTGCCAGCAGTGAAGAGGGCGGGGTGGCCGGGGAGCTGTTTTTT. Translation: CASSEEGGVAGELFF.